Sequencing of this T cell receptor (beta chain) was carried out in a study of T cells in localized non-small cell lung cancer. V was shortened by 2 bases and J by 4 bases, with 14 bases between the two germline ends. Germline values: CDR1 GTSNPN, CDR2 SVGIG (reference sequence). The CDR3 runs 14 residues. Some clones are missing from TCRdb's copy, which holds only in-frame ones; the method was immunoSEQ multiplex PCR. The sample has some 85,000 clones, around three quarters seen once. This clonotype was obtained from a man aged 40 to 70 with stage II squamous cell lung carcinoma. The V gene is TRBV30, the J gene TRBJ2-5; D ambiguous. This specimen was PBMCs, taken before any cancer treatment. DNA for the CDR3: TGTGCCTGGAGTCAAGGCTGGGTCCCAGAGACCCAGTACTTC. Encoded protein: CAWSQGWVPETQYF.